The entry below describes one T cell receptor beta chain. Its cognate antigen has yet to be identified. Base qualities were left out, and no much larger clone turns up one base away. Unmatched junction bases come to 5, with V trimmed by 3 bases and J by 1 base. CDR1 and CDR2, per the germline V gene, are SGHVS and FNYEAQ. The CDR3 holds 15 amino acids from the cysteine to the phenylalanine. Only the CDR3 DNA is retained, 45 bases long and in frame from the first base. The sample's time point label, decoded: about 28 days (+/-7) after the second vaccine dose. AZD1222 recipients given second doses at about 4 weeks or at about 12 weeks were pooled, since spike-specific TCR depth and breadth were not found to differ between the two schedules. The vaccinee samples were drawn from two UK trials, COV001 and COV002, one of which was a single-blind randomized controlled phase 2/3 trial testing AZD1222 (ChAdOx1 nCoV-19) in healthy adults. For TCRbeta chain sequencing, PBMC samples were collected from trial participants at day 0 and at day 28 after the second dose.

The CDR3 regions of human TCRbeta chains were analyzed by immunosequencing. As for how the authors treated the data: TCRs in the repertoires were matched against a reference library of SARS-CoV-2-specific TCRs that had been generated with the MIRA antigen-specificity platform. Breadth was defined as the fraction of unique TCRs that were SARS-CoV-2-associated. Depth was defined as the fraction of total T cells that were SARS-CoV-2-associated. Using the MIRA data, each spike-specific TCR was assigned both to the spike region to which the TCR was reactive and to a CD4 or CD8 class. Log10-transformed breadth and depth values were compared by one-way ANOVA with Sidak's multiple comparisons tests. This immuneACCESS table, as held by TCRdb, lists in-frame sequences with V and J called but not all clones. Of the missing ones, under half trace to an unresolved V gene in checked studies; the others have no known cause. V, J and clone size reflect that table, while D and trimming were determined from the DNA. This sample gives more than 150,000 clones in total; roughly 90% of them show up just once. The leading ten clones occupy under 4% of the sample.

The data originate from a study of T cell responses to AZD1222 COVID-19 vaccine (dated by TCRdb to the early 2020s). Context from the whole study: TCR sequencing covered some 240 trial participants: 207 given two doses of AZD1222 and around 26 given two doses of MenACWY control vaccine. Enrollment into the trials was organized by age into subgroups of 18-55, 56-69 and 70-plus years, and those subgroups contained approximately 150, 30 and 60 TCR-sequenced participants, respectively. The study at large found these results: After two AZD1222 doses, both the breadth and the depth of spike-specific TCRs were significantly higher than at day 0 and than in MenACWY recipients. Most participants were white British and females outnumbered males, and the authors suggested that clonal diversity may have been underestimated. The vaccine-associated CD4 TCRs covered the entire spike protein, and the dominant responses fell in regions 160-218 and 743-854. Conclusions about previously exposed vaccinees were limited because only a handful of AZD1222 recipients were SARS-CoV-2 seropositive at baseline. The 56-69-year group was small, and its depth increase did not reach significance, likely because of low power. No day 14 peak-response samples were available, so repertoires were characterized only after the peak T cell response. Nearly half of unique spike-specific TCRs reportedly recognized epitopes outside regions mutated in the B.1.351 and B.1.1.7 variants.

This clonotype originated in an adult who received the AZD1222 COVID-19 vaccine. This sequence uses TRBV7-6 and TRBJ1-1, and TRBD1 matches 7 of the central bases. The sequences come from peripheral blood, collected 28 days after the second AZD1222 dose. The sequence in DNA is TGTGCCAGCAGCTTGGGACAGATAGCGAACACTGAAGCTTTCTTT. The translation is CASSLGQIANTEAFF.